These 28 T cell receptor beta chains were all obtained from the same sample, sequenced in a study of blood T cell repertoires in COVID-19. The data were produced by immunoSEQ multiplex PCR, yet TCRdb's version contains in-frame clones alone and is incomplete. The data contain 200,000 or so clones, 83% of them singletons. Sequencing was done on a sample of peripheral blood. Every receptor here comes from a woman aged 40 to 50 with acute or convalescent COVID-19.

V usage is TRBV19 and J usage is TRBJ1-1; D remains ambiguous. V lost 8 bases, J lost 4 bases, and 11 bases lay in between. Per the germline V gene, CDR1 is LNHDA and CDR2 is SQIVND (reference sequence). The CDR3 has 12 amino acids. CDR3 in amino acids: CASWQSGTEAFF. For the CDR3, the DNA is TGTGCCAGTTGGCAGTCGGGCACTGAAGCTTTCTTT.

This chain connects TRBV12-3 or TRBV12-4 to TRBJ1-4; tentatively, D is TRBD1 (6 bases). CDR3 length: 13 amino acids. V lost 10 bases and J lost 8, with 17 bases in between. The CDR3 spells CATQGTWGEKLFF. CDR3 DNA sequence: TGTGCCACCCAGGGGACCTGGGGAGAAAAACTGTTTTTT.

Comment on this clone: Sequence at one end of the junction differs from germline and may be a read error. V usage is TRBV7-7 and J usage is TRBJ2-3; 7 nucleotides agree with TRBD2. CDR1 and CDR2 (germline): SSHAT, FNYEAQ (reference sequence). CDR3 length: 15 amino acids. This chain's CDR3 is CASSPEGGGLDTQYF. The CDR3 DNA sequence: TGTGCTAGCAGCCCAGAGGGCGGGGGTTTGGATACGCAGTATTTT.

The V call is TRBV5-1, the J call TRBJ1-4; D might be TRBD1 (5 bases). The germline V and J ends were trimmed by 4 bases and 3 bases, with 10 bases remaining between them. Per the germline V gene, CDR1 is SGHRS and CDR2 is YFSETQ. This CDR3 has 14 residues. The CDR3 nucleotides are TGCGCCAGCAGCCCCGGGACTCCTAATGAAAAACTGTTTTTT. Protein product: CASSPGTPNEKLFF.

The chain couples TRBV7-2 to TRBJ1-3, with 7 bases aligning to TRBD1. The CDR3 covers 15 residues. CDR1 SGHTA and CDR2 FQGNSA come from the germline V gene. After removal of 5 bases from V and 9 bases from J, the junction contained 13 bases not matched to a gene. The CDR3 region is CASSNDRVGLGTIYF. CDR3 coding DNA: TGTGCCAGCAGCAACGACAGGGTGGGCTTGGGCACCATATATTTT.

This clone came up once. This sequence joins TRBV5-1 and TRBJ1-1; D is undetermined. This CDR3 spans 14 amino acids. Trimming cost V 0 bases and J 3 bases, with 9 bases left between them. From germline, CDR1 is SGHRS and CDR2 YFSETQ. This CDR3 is CASSLGLPDTEAFF. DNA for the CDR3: TGCGCCAGCAGCTTGGGACTTCCGGACACTGAAGCTTTCTTT. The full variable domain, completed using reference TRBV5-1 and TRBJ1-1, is KAGVTQTPRYLIKTRGQQVTLSCSPISGHRSVSWYQQTPGQGLQFLFEYFSETQRNKGNFPGRFSGRQFSNSRSEMNVSTLELGDSALYLCASSLGLPDTEAFFGQGTRLTVV.

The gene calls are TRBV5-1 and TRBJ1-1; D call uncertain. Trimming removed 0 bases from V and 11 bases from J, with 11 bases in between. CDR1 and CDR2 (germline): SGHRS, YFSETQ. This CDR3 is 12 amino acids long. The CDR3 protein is CASSLGRGVAFF. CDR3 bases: TGCGCCAGCAGCTTGGGCCGGGGAGTTGCTTTCTTT.

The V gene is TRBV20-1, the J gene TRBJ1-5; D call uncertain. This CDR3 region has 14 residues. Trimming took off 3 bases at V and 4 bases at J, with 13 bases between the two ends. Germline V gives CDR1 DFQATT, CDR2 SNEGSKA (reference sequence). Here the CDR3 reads CSASVRLGNQPQHF. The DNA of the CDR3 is TGCAGTGCTAGTGTTAGGCTCGGGAATCAGCCCCAGCATTTT.

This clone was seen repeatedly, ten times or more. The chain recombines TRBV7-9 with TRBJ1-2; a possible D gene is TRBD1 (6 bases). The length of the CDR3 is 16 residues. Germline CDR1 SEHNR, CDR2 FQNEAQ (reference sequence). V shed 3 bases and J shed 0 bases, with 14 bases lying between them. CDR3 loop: CASSFQLGAPNYGYTF. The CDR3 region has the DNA TGTGCCAGCAGCTTTCAGTTGGGGGCTCCTAACTATGGCTACACCTTC.

The CDR3 spells CASSLQGPRGGKLFF. CDR3 bases: TGTGCCAGCAGCTTACAGGGTCCTCGGGGGGGAAAACTGTTTTTT. The chain employs TRBV7-8 and TRBJ1-4; D perhaps matches TRBD1 (5 bases). Germline V gene lookup returns CDR1 SGHVS and CDR2 FQNEAQ. CDR3 length equals 15 residues. Trimming cost V 2 bases and J 10 bases, with 17 bases left between them.

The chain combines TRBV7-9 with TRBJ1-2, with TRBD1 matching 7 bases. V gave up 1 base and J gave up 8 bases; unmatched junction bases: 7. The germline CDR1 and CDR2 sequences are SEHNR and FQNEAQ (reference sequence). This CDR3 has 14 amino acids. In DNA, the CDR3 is TGTGCCAGCAGCTTAGGCCAAACAGGGGCCGGCTACACCTTC. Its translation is CASSLGQTGAGYTF.

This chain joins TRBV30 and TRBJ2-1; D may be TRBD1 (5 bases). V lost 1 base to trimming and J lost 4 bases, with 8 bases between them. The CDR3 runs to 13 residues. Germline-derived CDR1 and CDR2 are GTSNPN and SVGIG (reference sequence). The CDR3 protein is CAWSGRAYNEQFF. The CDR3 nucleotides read TGTGCCTGGAGTGGCAGGGCGTACAATGAGCAGTTCTTC.

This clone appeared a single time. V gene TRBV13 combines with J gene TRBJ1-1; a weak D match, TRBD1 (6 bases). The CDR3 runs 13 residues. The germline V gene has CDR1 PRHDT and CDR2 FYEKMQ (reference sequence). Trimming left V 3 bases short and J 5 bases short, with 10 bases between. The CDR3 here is CASSLGADTEAFF. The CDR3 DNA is TGTGCCAGCAGCTTGGGGGCAGATACTGAAGCTTTCTTT.

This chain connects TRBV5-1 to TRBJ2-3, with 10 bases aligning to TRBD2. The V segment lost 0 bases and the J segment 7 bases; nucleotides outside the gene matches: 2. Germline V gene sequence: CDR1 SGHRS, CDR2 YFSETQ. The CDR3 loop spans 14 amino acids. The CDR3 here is CASSLVSGGYTQYF. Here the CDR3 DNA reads TGCGCCAGCAGCTTGGTTAGCGGGGGGTATACGCAGTATTTT.

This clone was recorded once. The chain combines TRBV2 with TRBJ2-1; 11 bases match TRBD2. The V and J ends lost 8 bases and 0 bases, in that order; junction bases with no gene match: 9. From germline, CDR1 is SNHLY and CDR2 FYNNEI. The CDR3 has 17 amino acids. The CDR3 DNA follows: TGTGCCAGCCTTGGGACTAGCGGTTACGCCTCCTACAATGAGCAGTTCTTC. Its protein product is CASLGTSGYASYNEQFF. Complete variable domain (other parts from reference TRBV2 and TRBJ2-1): EPEVTQTPSHQVTQMGQEVILRCVPISNHLYFYWYRQILGQKVEFLVSFYNNEISEKSEIFDDQFSVERPDGSNFTLKIRSTKLEDSAMYFCASLGTSGYASYNEQFFGPGTRLTVL.

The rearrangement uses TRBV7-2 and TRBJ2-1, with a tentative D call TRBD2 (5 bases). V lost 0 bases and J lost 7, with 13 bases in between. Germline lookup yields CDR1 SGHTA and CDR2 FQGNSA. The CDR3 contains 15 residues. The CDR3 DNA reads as TGTGCCAGCAGCTTAGCGGGAGTGTCTACGAATGAGCAGTTCTTC. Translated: CASSLAGVSTNEQFF.

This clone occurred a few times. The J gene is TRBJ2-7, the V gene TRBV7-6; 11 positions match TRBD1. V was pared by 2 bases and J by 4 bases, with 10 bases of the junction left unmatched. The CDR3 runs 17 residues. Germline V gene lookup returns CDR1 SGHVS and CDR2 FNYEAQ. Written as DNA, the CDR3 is TGTGCCAGCAGCTTAAATAGCGGACAGGGGGCAGGTTACGAGCAGTACTTC. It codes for CASSLNSGQGAGYEQYF.

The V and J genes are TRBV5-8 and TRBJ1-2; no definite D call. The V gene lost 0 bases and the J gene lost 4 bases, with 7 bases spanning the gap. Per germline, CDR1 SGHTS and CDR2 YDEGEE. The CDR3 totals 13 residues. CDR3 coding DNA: TGTGCCAGCAGCTTGGAGAGAGGCTATGGCTACACCTTC. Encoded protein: CASSLERGYGYTF.

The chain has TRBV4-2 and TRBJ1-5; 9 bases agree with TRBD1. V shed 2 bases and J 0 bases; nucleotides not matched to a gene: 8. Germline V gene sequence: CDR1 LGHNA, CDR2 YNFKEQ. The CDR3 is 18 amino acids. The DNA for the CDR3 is TGTGCCAGCAGCCAATCGGGACAGGGAGGTTTTAGCAATCAGCCCCAGCATTTT. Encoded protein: CASSQSGQGGFSNQPQHF.

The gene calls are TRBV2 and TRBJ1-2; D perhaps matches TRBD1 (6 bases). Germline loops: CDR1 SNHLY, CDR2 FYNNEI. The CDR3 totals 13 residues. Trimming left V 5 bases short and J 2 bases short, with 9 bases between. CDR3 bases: TGTGCCAGCAGTTATACAGGGAACTATGGCTACACCTTC. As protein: CASSYTGNYGYTF.

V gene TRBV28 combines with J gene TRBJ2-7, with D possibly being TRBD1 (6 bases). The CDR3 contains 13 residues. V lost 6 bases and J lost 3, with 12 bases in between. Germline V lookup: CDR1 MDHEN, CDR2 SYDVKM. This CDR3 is CASSPDSYYEQYF. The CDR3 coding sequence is TGTGCCAGCAGCCCGGACAGCTACTACGAGCAGTACTTC.

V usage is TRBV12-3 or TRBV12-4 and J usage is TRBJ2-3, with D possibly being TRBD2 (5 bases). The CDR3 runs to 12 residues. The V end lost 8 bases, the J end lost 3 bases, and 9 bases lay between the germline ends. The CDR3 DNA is TGTGCCAGCGCTCGGGGTACAGATACGCAGTATTTT. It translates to CASARGTDTQYF.

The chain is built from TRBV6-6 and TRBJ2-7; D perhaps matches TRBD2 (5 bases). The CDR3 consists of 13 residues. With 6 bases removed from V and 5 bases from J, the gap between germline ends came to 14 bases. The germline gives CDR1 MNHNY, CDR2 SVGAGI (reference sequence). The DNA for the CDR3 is TGTGCCAGCAGCAACACGGGGATCCACGAGCAGTACTTC. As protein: CASSNTGIHEQYF.

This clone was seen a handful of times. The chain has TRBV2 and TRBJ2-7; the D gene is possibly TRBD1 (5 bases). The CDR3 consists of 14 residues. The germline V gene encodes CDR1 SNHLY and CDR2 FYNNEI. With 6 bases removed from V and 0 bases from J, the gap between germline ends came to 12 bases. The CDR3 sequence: CASSRQSSSYEQYF. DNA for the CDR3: TGTGCCAGCAGCCGACAGTCGTCCTCCTACGAGCAGTACTTC.

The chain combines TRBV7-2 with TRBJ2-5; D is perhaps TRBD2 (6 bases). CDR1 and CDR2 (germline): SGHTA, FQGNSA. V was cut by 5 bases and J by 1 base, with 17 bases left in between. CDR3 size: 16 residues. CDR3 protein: CASSPGNLGGQETQYF. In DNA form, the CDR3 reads TGTGCCAGCAGCCCGGGGAACTTGGGGGGCCAAGAGACCCAGTACTTC.

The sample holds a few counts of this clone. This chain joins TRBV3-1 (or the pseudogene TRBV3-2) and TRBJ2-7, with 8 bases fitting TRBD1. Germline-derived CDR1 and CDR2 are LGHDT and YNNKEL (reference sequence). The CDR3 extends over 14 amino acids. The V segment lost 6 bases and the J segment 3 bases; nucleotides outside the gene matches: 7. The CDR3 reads CASRDQGAHYEQYF. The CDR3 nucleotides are TGTGCCAGCAGGGATCAGGGGGCCCACTACGAGCAGTACTTC.

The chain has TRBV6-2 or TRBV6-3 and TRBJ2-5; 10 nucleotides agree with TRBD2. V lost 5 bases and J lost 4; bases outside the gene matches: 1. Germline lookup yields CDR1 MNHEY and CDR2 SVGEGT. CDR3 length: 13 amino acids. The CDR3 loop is CASSGTSAETQYF. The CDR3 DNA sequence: TGTGCCAGCAGTGGGACTAGCGCAGAGACCCAGTACTTC.

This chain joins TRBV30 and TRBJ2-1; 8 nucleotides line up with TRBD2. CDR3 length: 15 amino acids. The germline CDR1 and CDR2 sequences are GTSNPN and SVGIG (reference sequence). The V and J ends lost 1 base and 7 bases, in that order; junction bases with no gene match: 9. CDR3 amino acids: CAWSASLAGRNEQFF. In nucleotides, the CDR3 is TGTGCCTGGAGTGCGTCCCTAGCGGGTCGTAATGAGCAGTTCTTC.